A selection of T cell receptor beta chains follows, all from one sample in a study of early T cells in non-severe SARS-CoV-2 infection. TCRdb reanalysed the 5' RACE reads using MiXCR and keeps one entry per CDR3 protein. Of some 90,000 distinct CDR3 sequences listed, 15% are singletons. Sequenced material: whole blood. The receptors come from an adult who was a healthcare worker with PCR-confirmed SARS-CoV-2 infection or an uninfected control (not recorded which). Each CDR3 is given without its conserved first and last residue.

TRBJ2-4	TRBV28	ASRGTSGGAKNIQY
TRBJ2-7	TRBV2	ASREGLTISYEQY
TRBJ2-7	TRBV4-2	ASSQGIKGGRRAYEQY
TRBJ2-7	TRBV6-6	ATGGGYEQY
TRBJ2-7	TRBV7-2	ASSRTSGNEQY
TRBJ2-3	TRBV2	ASRLGLAGNTDTQY
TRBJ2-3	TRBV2	ASSVAGAADTQY
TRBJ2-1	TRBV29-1	STGTPSSYNEQF
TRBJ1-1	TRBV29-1	SVVGIQAF
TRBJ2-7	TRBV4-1	ASSQEYPGVYEQY
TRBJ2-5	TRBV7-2	ASSRDRGRETQY
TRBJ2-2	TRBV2	ASSEGTTNTGELF
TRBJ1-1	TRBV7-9	ASSRNAGLGTEAF
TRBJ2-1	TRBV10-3	AISEPKLNEQF
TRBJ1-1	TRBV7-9	ASSRDTREAF
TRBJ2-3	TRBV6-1	ASRPTGITDTQY
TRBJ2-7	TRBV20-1	SATYSGRGPYEQY
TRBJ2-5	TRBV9	ASSVASGLGETQY
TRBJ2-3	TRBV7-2	ASSPNWPPIITDTQY
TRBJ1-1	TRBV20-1	SARVGADTEAF
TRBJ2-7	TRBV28	ATQRQGRSYEQY
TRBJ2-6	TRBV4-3	ASSEERTSSGANVLT
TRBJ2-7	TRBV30	AWSPGLAVSYEQY
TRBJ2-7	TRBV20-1	SARGARTAPTKQY
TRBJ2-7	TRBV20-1	SARPGTSGSQHEQY
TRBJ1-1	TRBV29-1	SVVVGRTEAF
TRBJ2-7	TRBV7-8	ASSLGDRGGEQY
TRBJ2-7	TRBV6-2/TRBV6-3	ASSYDWGYEQY